This T cell receptor (beta chain) was sequenced in a study of blood T cell repertoires in COVID-19. Overall study: Italy, Spain and the United States were the sources of the convalescent and acute COVID-19 samples. Sources were T cells, B-cell-depleted T cells, or PBMCs; the material itself was cDNA or gDNA.

Authors' data handling: Amplifying reference gene primers gave estimates of nucleated cell counts. Assay used: immunoSEQ multiplex PCR; TCRdb lists only in-frame clones, some missing. That table supplies the V and J calls and clone size; D and trimming were determined from the DNA. The sample holds about 140,000 clones, around 83% seen once. CDR3 length: 12 amino acids. Germline V gene sequence: CDR1 MNHEY, CDR2 SVGAGI. V was cut by 6 bases and J by 8 bases, with 13 bases left in between. This chain links TRBV6-5 with TRBJ1-2; a possible D gene is TRBD1 (6 bases). The source is a man aged 30 to 45 with COVID-19, enrolled during active disease. The sequenced sample consisted of peripheral blood. CDR3 region: CASRPRGGGYTF. The CDR3, as DNA: TGTGCCAGCAGGCCCAGGGGTGGCGGCTACACCTTC.